This T cell receptor beta chain stems from a study of OX40 agonist ivuxolimab in advanced cancers. The wider study: Partial responses were achieved by three patients, one with hepatocellular carcinoma and two with cutaneous melanoma. Study conclusions and caveats: Expansion of clones was among the lowest in partial responders at 0.1-3.0 mg/kg. At 0.1 to 3.0 mg/kg and by week 6, clonal expansion occurred in CD4+ and CD8+ blood T cells. Antigen specificity was not determined for the expanded peripheral T cells.

TCRdb keeps only in-frame clones here, not all; method: immunoSEQ multiplex PCR. The sample includes 90,000 to 100,000 clones, 70% to 90% of them seen just once. Notes on this clone: Its antigen is still unknown.

CDR1 is SNHLY and CDR2 is FYNNEI in the germline V gene. V gave up 9 bases and J gave up 1 base, with 15 bases separating them. The CDR3 has 14 amino acids. This chain uses TRBV2 with TRBJ1-2; a possible D gene is TRBD1 (5 bases). The sequence was collected from an adult with an advanced solid tumor such as melanoma, head and neck, liver or kidney cancer. The starting material was CD4+ or CD8+ T cells sorted from blood, obtained in a trial of the OX40 agonist ivuxolimab. CDR3 residues: CARQGRGGNYGYTF. CDR3 nucleotides: TGTGCCAGGCAGGGTCGCGGGGGTAACTATGGCTACACCTTC.